This TCR beta chain came from a study of beta chain features in type 1 diabetes. Study-level results: Insertions were fewer and deletions more numerous at VDJ junctions in type 1 diabetes patients.

Expressed TCRB transcripts got sequenced, as all isolated RNA was reverse transcribed. Method: immunoSEQ multiplex PCR; TCRdb's copy keeps in-frame clones and lacks some. Found here are under 350,000 clones, about 8% of them singletons; the top ten hold roughly 1%. Points on this clone: Its antigen remains unidentified.

The CDR3 is made up of 15 amino acids. Germline V gene data show CDR1 as MNHEY and CDR2 as SMNVEV (reference sequence). V was trimmed by 4 bases and J by 0 bases, leaving 11 bases between them. The receptor's source is a woman aged 18-29 years in good health. Sequenced sample: central memory CD4+ T cells from blood. This chain joins TRBV27 and TRBJ2-3, with D possibly TRBD1 on 5 matching bases. CDR3 DNA: TGTGCCAGCAGTTCTTGGGGCCTCAGCACAGATACGCAGTATTTT. Residues: CASSSWGLSTDTQYF.